This entry concerns a single T cell receptor beta chain. The antigen is undetermined. This sample was taken from a study of Ad26.COV2.S vaccination and SARS-CoV-2 variants. Findings and limits, study-wide: Placebo recipients showed lower spike-specific TCR breadth than vaccinees.

Indicated treatment: around 19 received Ad26.COV2.S at low or high dose, single or two shots; 5 received placebo; per-sample allocation not given. On day 63 after the first injection, vaccine and placebo recipients gave samples. An Ad26 vector expressing Wuhan-strain SARS-CoV-2 spike constituted the vaccine. Assay: immunoSEQ multiplex PCR; the TCRdb copy retains only in-frame clones and omits some. There are about 480,000 clones in the sample; around 88% occur only once, and roughly 13% lies in the top ten. The CDR3 is 17 amino acids. CDR1 and CDR2 from the germline V gene are MNHNY and SVGAGI (reference sequence). V was shortened by 5 bases and J by 8 bases, with 27 bases between the two germline ends.

The V and J genes are TRBV6-6 and TRBJ1-2; D ambiguous. Here the sequenced sample was peripheral blood, taken in a trial of Ad26.COV2.S vaccine versus placebo. The receptor was isolated from a person between 18 and 65 years old who received the Ad26.COV2.S COVID-19 vaccine or a placebo. The CDR3 here is CASSHTEVIGRKYGYTF. The CDR3 region has the DNA TGTGCCAGCAGTCATACTGAAGTAATTGGACGGAAATACGGCTACACCTTC.